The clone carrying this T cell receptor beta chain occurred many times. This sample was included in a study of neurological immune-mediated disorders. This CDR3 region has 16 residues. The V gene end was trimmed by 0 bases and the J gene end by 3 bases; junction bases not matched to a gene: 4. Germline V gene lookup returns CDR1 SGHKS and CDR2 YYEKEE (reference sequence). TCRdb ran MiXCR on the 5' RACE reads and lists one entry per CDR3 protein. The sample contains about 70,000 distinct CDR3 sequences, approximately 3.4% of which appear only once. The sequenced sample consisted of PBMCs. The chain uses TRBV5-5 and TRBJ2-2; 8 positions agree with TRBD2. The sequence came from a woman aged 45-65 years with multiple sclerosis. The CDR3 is CASSLAAGVYTGELFF. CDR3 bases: TGTGCCAGCAGCTTGGCAGCGGGGGTGTACACCGGGGAGCTGTTTTTT.